This paragraph reports one T cell receptor (beta chain). Cohort 3 donors were reported recovered after two negative PCRs, clearance, or symptom resolution. The data were obtained in a study of blood T cell repertoires in COVID-19. Looking at the study overall: Sample material is recorded as cDNA or gDNA derived from T cells, B-cell-depleted T cells, or PBMCs.

Method: immunoSEQ multiplex PCR; TCRdb's copy keeps in-frame clones and lacks some. The sample holds nearly 400,000 clones, roughly 91% seen once. This CDR3 has 16 amino acids. Germline V gene lookup returns CDR1 MDHEN and CDR2 SYDVKM. V was clipped by 8 bases and J by 0 bases, with 18 bases between them. The source is a woman aged 25-40 years who had recovered from COVID-19. Specimen: PBMCs or T cells enriched from blood (not recorded which). The V call is TRBV28, the J call TRBJ2-3, with D possibly matching TRBD2 (6 bases). CDR3 region: CASRQTQAGSTDTQYF. CDR3 bases: TGTGCCAGCCGCCAAACCCAAGCGGGTAGCACAGATACGCAGTATTTT.